The rows below give T cell receptor beta chains drawn from one sample of a study of T cell responses to AZD1222 COVID-19 vaccine. The repertoire was sequenced with immunoSEQ multiplex PCR; TCRdb's copy has only in-frame clones and lacks some. The profile shows 80,000 or so clones, about 74% of them singletons. The material was peripheral blood, obtained 28 days after the second dose of the MenACWY control vaccine. These receptors were obtained from an adult who received the MenACWY meningococcal vaccine as a control. CDR3s include the opening cysteine and the closing phenylalanine or tryptophan. D genes are given only for firm matches. Clone size is not always given. Where it is, it says once, few, many or a class for expanded clones.

D	V	size	J	DNA	CDR3
.	TRBV7-2	.	TRBJ2-1	TGTGCCAGCAGTTTAAGGGCACAGTTCAATGAGCAGTTCTTC	CASSLRAQFNEQFF
.	TRBV6-2/TRBV6-3	.	TRBJ2-3	TGTGCCAGCAGTTACGGGGTATGGGGCGGGACCACAGATACGCAGTATTTT	CASSYGVWGGTTDTQYF
.	TRBV5-1	.	TRBJ1-3	TGCGCCAGCAGCTTAATACCTGGAAACACCATATATTTT	CASSLIPGNTIYF
.	TRBV9	.	TRBJ1-5	TGTGCCAGCAGCGTAACCCCAGGGGATGATCAGCCCCAGCATTTT	CASSVTPGDDQPQHF
.	TRBV30	.	TRBJ2-7	TGTGCCTGGAGCCCCTCAACCTACGAGCAGTACTTC	CAWSPSTYEQYF
.	TRBV14	.	TRBJ1-5	TGTGCCAGCAGCCAAGATAGCAATCAGCCCCAGCATTTT	CASSQDSNQPQHF
.	TRBV28	.	TRBJ2-7	TGTGCCAGCAGTTTCAAAGGGGCCCACTACGAGCAGTACTTC	CASSFKGAHYEQYF
.	TRBV20-1	.	TRBJ1-2	TGCAGAGACCCGGAGGGGGATGGCTACACCTTC	CRDPEGDGYTF
.	TRBV18	.	TRBJ2-2	TGTGCCAGCTCCCCCCCGACCGGGGAGCTGTTTTTT	CASSPPTGELFF
.	TRBV7-9	.	TRBJ1-4	TGTGCCAGCAGCTATGACAGCACCTCTGGGACTAATGAAAAACTGTTTTTT	CASSYDSTSGTNEKLFF
.	TRBV6-6	.	TRBJ2-1	TGTGCCAGTGAACAGCTTGGGGCCTCCAATGAGCAGTTCTTC	CASEQLGASNEQFF
TRBD2	TRBV28	.	TRBJ2-3	TGTGCCAGCAGTCTAGCGGGAGGCGTGGGGGATACGCAGTATTTT	CASSLAGGVGDTQYF
.	TRBV28	few	TRBJ1-2	TGTGCCAGCAGATCTCCGGTAGGGACGGAAAACTATGGCTACACCTTC	CASRSPVGTENYGYTF
TRBD2	TRBV7-6	.	TRBJ2-7	TGTGCCAGCAGTCCGCGGGAGGGCGAGCAGTACTTC	CASSPREGEQYF
.	TRBV7-9	.	TRBJ2-1	TGTGCCAGCAGCTTAAGAGGGGCAAAGGAGCAGTTCTTC	CASSLRGAKEQFF
.	TRBV5-1	many	TRBJ1-1	TGCGCCAGCAGCTGGGGCCAGGGGACCGAAGCTTTCTTT	CASSWGQGTEAFF
.	TRBV2	.	TRBJ1-5	TGTGCCAGCAGCCCCGGACGGGTTGGGCCCCAGCATTTT	CASSPGRVGPQHF
TRBD2	TRBV27	.	TRBJ2-1	TGTGCCAGCAGTTTCGGGCGGGGGAGCTCCTACAATGAGCAGTTCTTC	CASSFGRGSSYNEQFF
TRBD1	TRBV6-5	once	TRBJ1-1	TGTGCCAGCAGCAGGGACAGCTCTGAAGCTTTCTTT	CASSRDSSEAFF
.	TRBV7-8	.	TRBJ1-5	TGTGCCAGCAGCTTAGCGTCTGGGAATCAGCCCCAGCATTTT	CASSLASGNQPQHF
.	TRBV7-9	.	TRBJ2-6	TGTGCCAGCAGCTCACGGGTGTCTGGGGCCAACGTCCTGACTTTC	CASSSRVSGANVLTF
.	TRBV14	once	TRBJ1-2	TGTGCCAGCAGCCAAGTCAAGGGTTTCGGCTACACCTTC	CASSQVKGFGYTF
TRBD1	TRBV4-1	.	TRBJ2-1	TGCGCCAGCACCGGACAGGGTGATAATGAGCAGTTCTTC	CASTGQGDNEQFF
.	TRBV3-1/TRBV3-2	.	TRBJ1-1	TGTGCCAGCAGCCTTACGACAGGCCTGAACACTGAAGCTTTCTTT	CASSLTTGLNTEAFF
.	TRBV15	.	TRBJ1-1	TGTGCCACCAGCAGAGTGGGGGACGGAGGGCCCGAAGCTTTCTTT	CATSRVGDGGPEAFF
.	TRBV4-3	.	TRBJ1-2	TGCGCCAGCAGCCAGGCTAGTGGGGCAGGCTACACCTTC	CASSQASGAGYTF
.	TRBV19	.	TRBJ1-2	TGTGCCAGTAGTATAGGGGCAGGGGAGGGTCGCTACACCTTC	CASSIGAGEGRYTF
.	TRBV2	.	TRBJ1-2	TGTGCCAGCAGAATACCGTTAGGGTCCTATGGCTACACCTTC	CASRIPLGSYGYTF
.	TRBV5-1	.	TRBJ2-3	TGCGCCAGCAGCTTGGATCCGCGGCGAACTAGCACAGATACGCAGTATTTT	CASSLDPRRTSTDTQYF
.	TRBV11-2	.	TRBJ2-1	TGTGCCAGCAGCCGAAAAGGTACGGATGAGCAGTTCTTC	CASSRKGTDEQFF
.	TRBV5-4	few	TRBJ1-2	TGTGCCAGCAGCTTAGATCTCGGGTTGAACTATGGCTACACCTTC	CASSLDLGLNYGYTF
.	TRBV19	.	TRBJ2-3	TGTGCCAGTTCTCCCCCTGAGACAGATACGCAGTATTTT	CASSPPETDTQYF
.	TRBV28	.	TRBJ1-4	TGTGCCAGCAGTTCGTCAGGGGAAGGTGAAAAACTGTTTTTT	CASSSSGEGEKLFF
.	TRBV5-4	few	TRBJ1-2	TGTGCCAGCAGCTTGGACAGGATGGGCTACACCTTC	CASSLDRMGYTF
TRBD2	TRBV27	.	TRBJ2-7	TGTGCCAGCAGGGGACTAGCGGGAGATCACAAGCAGTACTTC	CASRGLAGDHKQYF
.	TRBV4-2	.	TRBJ2-7	TGTGCCAGCAGCCAAGAAGGGCACAGGAGCTCCTACGAGCAGTACTTC	CASSQEGHRSSYEQYF
.	TRBV30	.	TRBJ2-1	TGTGCCTCCACCTTCTACAATGAGCAGTTCTTC	CASTFYNEQFF
TRBD1	TRBV5-5	.	TRBJ2-7	TGTGCCAGCAGCCTGGGGACAGGTGGCTACGAGCAGTACTTC	CASSLGTGGYEQYF
TRBD1	TRBV4-3	.	TRBJ2-7	TGCGCCAGCAGCCAAGACCTCGGGACAGGGTTCTACGAGCAGTACTTC	CASSQDLGTGFYEQYF
TRBD1	TRBV28	.	TRBJ1-3	TGTGCCAGCAGTCCGAGTGTTGGACAGGGTTATGGAAACACCATATATTTT	CASSPSVGQGYGNTIYF
.	TRBV28	.	TRBJ1-2	TGTGCCAGCGGAATCTCAGGGAGAGGCTACACCTTC	CASGISGRGYTF